These 24 T cell receptor beta chains came from one sample sequenced in a study of shared clonotypes between healthy human individuals. Clones were read by immunoSEQ multiplex PCR, and TCRdb kept only the in-frame ones, dropping some. The table has 550,000 to 700,000 clones, 60% to 75% seen once. Sequencing was carried out using memory CD4+ T cells sorted from blood. The subset here: CD45RA-negative fraction. These receptors all stem from a woman younger than 45 in good health.

On this clone itself: Other nucleotide sequences from this sample produce the same CDR3. The CDR3 is CASSPGTLTDTQYF. The DNA of the CDR3 is TGCGCCAGCAGCCCCGGGACACTAACAGATACGCAGTATTTT. The chain joins TRBV5-1 to TRBJ2-3; tentative D call: TRBD1 (6 bases). V shed 4 bases and J shed 3 bases, with 12 bases lying between them. The germline gives CDR1 SGHRS, CDR2 YFSETQ. CDR3 size: 14 residues.

With respect to this clone: The same CDR3 is also encoded by other DNA sequences in this sample. The chain links TRBV5-6 to TRBJ1-2; TRBD1 is a possible D gene (5 bases). The CDR3 is 12 amino acids. Germline CDR1 and CDR2: SGHDT and YYEEEE. Trimming removed 4 bases at V and 5 bases at J, with 9 bases between. For the CDR3, the DNA is TGTGCCAGCAGCCTGCGGGGGTATGGCTACACCTTC. Amino acids: CASSLRGYGYTF.

The chain has TRBV5-4 and TRBJ2-2; D is tentatively TRBD1 or TRBD2 (5 bases each). CDR3 length: 15 residues. Germline V gives CDR1 SGHNT, CDR2 YYREEE (reference sequence). V lost 1 base and J lost 5, with 12 bases in between. The CDR3 region has the DNA TGTGCCAGCAGCTTGTCCGGGACCCTAACCGGGGAGCTGTTTTTT. Amino acid sequence: CASSLSGTLTGELFF.

The V gene is TRBV11-2, the J gene TRBJ2-3; unclear D gene. With 3 bases removed from V and 1 base from J, the gap between germline ends came to 8 bases. The CDR3 loop spans 14 amino acids. Germline assignment: CDR1 SGHAT and CDR2 FQNNGV. The CDR3 DNA sequence: TGTGCCAGCAGCTTGAGCTCGGGCACAGATACGCAGTATTTT. Translating it yields CASSLSSGTDTQYF.

This rearrangement joins TRBV5-5 to TRBJ1-2; 7 bases agree with TRBD1. Germline trimming cut 2 bases from V and 4 bases from J; bases unmatched to any gene: 2. The CDR3 is made up of 13 amino acids. The germline CDR1 and CDR2 sequences are SGHKS and YYEKEE (reference sequence). DNA of the CDR3: TGTGCCAGCAGCTTAGGGGGCGCCTATGGCTACACCTTC. Its translation: CASSLGGAYGYTF. Looking up the rest from reference TRBV5-5 and TRBJ1-2 gives the full variable domain: DAGVTQSPTHLIKTRGQQVTLRCSPISGHKSVSWYQQVLGQGPQFIFQYYEKEERGRGNFPDRFSARQFPNYSSELNVNALLLGDSALYLCASSLGGAYGYTFGSGTRLTVV.

The chain uses TRBV19 and TRBJ2-5; D unresolved. Germline CDR1 LNHDA, CDR2 SQIVND (reference sequence). Between the trimmed V and J ends, which lost 5 bases and 4 bases, there was a span of 8 bases. This CDR3 has 12 residues. CDR3 in amino acids: CASSVGRETQYF. The CDR3 nucleotides are TGTGCCAGTAGTGTAGGTCGAGAGACCCAGTACTTC.

This chain uses TRBV5-1 with TRBJ1-2; the D is unclear. Germline values: CDR1 SGHRS, CDR2 YFSETQ. The CDR3 has 15 amino acids. Deletions cut 0 bases from V and 8 bases from J, with 17 bases between. CDR3 sequence: CASSLAAGPLEGYTF. As DNA, the CDR3 is TGCGCCAGCAGCTTGGCCGCGGGCCCCCTAGAGGGCTACACCTTC.

This clone was observed a few times. This sequence joins TRBV11-2 and TRBJ2-1; tentative D call: TRBD1 (5 bases). Trimming pared 5 bases from V and 3 bases from J, leaving 11 bases between. Germline CDR1 is SGHAT and CDR2 is FQNNGV. The CDR3 length is 14 residues. CDR3 DNA: TGTGCCAGCAGCACACCGACAGTCTACAATGAGCAGTTCTTC. It codes for CASSTPTVYNEQFF.

The genes are TRBV29-1 and TRBJ2-7; tentatively, D is TRBD2 (6 bases). Germline-derived CDR1 and CDR2 are SQVTM and ANQGSEA. With 1 base removed from V and 4 bases from J, the gap between germline ends came to 17 bases. The CDR3 sequence is 15 residues long. The CDR3 DNA follows: TGCAGCGTTGAAGGGACGGGGGAGCGTGAATACGAGCAGTACTTC. This translates into CSVEGTGEREYEQYF.

V usage is TRBV6-1 and J usage is TRBJ1-5; D call uncertain. This CDR3 region has 17 residues. V lost 4 bases and J lost 5, with 21 bases in between. The germline V gene has CDR1 MNHNS and CDR2 SASEGT. The CDR3 spells CASSGGSRMSPYQPQHF. Written as DNA, the CDR3 is TGTGCCAGCAGTGGTGGGAGTAGGATGTCCCCGTATCAGCCCCAGCATTTT.

The chain couples TRBV19 to TRBJ2-2; D uncertain. Trimming removed 3 bases at V and 3 bases at J, with 2 bases between. The CDR3 runs to 12 residues. Germline CDR1 and CDR2: LNHDA and SQIVND (reference sequence). This chain's CDR3 is CASSIYTGELFF. DNA for the CDR3: TGTGCCAGTAGTATTTACACCGGGGAGCTGTTTTTT.

The chain employs TRBV7-8 and TRBJ2-1; D is undetermined. The CDR3 has 13 amino acids. The V gene lost 0 bases and the J gene lost 7 bases, with 7 bases spanning the gap. CDR1 and CDR2 from the germline V gene are SGHVS and FQNEAQ. In DNA form, the CDR3 reads TGTGCCAGCAGCTTAGCGCAGGTTAATGAGCAGTTCTTC. Translation gives CASSLAQVNEQFF.

This chain links TRBV7-9 with TRBJ2-1, with D perhaps matching TRBD2 (6 bases). V lost 2 bases to trimming and J lost 0 bases, with 8 bases between them. This CDR3 contains 15 residues. Germline CDR1 reads SEHNR; CDR2 reads FQNEAQ (reference sequence). This CDR3 is CASSLSGYSYNEQFF. DNA of the CDR3: TGTGCCAGCAGCTTAAGCGGGTACTCCTACAATGAGCAGTTCTTC.

The J gene is TRBJ1-2, the V gene TRBV19; no reliable D call. Germline V gene data show CDR1 as LNHDA and CDR2 as SQIVND (reference sequence). The CDR3 extends over 12 amino acids. V was trimmed by 7 bases and J by 8 bases, leaving 14 bases between them. The CDR3 DNA follows: TGTGCCAGTACCGCGGAGTGGCGGGGCTACACCTTC. It yields the protein CASTAEWRGYTF.

The CDR3 sequence: CASSLDLTQYF. DNA for the CDR3: TGTGCCAGCAGCCTGGACCTTACGCAGTATTTT. The chain uses TRBV5-5 and TRBJ2-3, with D unclear. V shed 4 bases and J shed 8 bases, with 8 bases lying between them. This CDR3 contains 11 residues. The germline V gene encodes CDR1 SGHKS and CDR2 YYEKEE (reference sequence).

V gene TRBV28 combines with J gene TRBJ2-5; 13 bases align to TRBD2. Germline CDR1 and CDR2: MDHEN and SYDVKM. The CDR3 length is 15 residues. Trimming took 6 bases from V and 7 from J; bases not matched to a gene: 8. The CDR3 protein is CASSPGLAGFVTQYF. DNA for the CDR3: TGTGCCAGCAGCCCGGGACTAGCGGGATTTGTGACCCAGTACTTC.

The chain uses TRBV5-1 and TRBJ1-6; 9 nucleotides agree with TRBD1. The CDR3 length is 15 residues. Germline V CDR1 and CDR2: SGHRS, YFSETQ. V lost 4 bases, J lost 10 bases, and 9 bases stayed unmatched. CDR3 nucleotide sequence: TGCGCCAGCAGCGAGGGACAGGGCCATGGCTCACCCCTCCACTTT. Its protein is CASSEGQGHGSPLHF.

The chain joins TRBV28 to TRBJ1-5, with no clear D. Germline lookup yields CDR1 MDHEN and CDR2 SYDVKM. Trimming cost V 3 bases and J 0 bases, with 9 bases left between them. CDR3 length: 15 amino acids. In nucleotides, the CDR3 is TGTGCCAGCAGTTTCGGGAGGTATAGCAATCAGCCCCAGCATTTT. This codes for CASSFGRYSNQPQHF.

CDR3 region: CASNDVPFDQPQHF. CDR3 coding DNA: TGTGCCAGTAATGACGTCCCCTTCGATCAGCCCCAGCATTTT. This chain connects TRBV19 to TRBJ1-5, with unresolved D. Trimming took off 7 bases at V and 5 bases at J, with 15 bases between the two ends. The CDR3 contains 14 residues. Germline CDR1 and CDR2: LNHDA and SQIVND (reference sequence).

The gene calls are TRBV6-4 and TRBJ2-1, with TRBD2 identical over 7 bases. The CDR3 contains 18 residues. Germline-derived CDR1 and CDR2 are MRHNA and SNTAGT. V lost 2 bases, J lost 7 bases, and 17 bases stayed unmatched. In nucleotides, the CDR3 is TGTGCCAGCAGTGACCCTCATCGACTAGCCGGTAGAATGAATGAGCAGTTCTTC. Encoded protein: CASSDPHRLAGRMNEQFF.

This chain joins TRBV4-2 and TRBJ1-5; D is undetermined. V was clipped by 0 bases and J by 11 bases, with 11 bases between them. Germline CDR1 is LGHNA and CDR2 is YNFKEQ. This CDR3 contains 13 residues. CDR3 region: CASSQDEGMAQHF. The CDR3 nucleotides are TGTGCCAGCAGCCAAGATGAAGGGATGGCCCAGCATTTT.

V and J are TRBV28 and TRBJ2-5, with TRBD2 matching 8 bases. This CDR3 region has 13 residues. Per the germline V gene, CDR1 is MDHEN and CDR2 is SYDVKM. The ends lost 3 bases at V and 6 bases at J; junction bases unmatched: 3. This chain's CDR3 is CASSFQREQTQYF. CDR3 nucleotide sequence: TGTGCCAGCAGTTTTCAGCGGGAGCAGACCCAGTACTTC.

The sample holds a few counts of this clone. The rearrangement uses TRBV5-1 and TRBJ1-2, with 7 bases matching TRBD1. The CDR3 length is 15 residues. V shed 6 bases, J shed 5 bases, and the junction held 13 bases outside the gene matches. The V gene's germline CDR1 is SGHRS and CDR2 YFSETQ. The chain's CDR3 is CASTSNRGEGYGYTF. The CDR3 coding sequence is TGCGCCAGCACTTCAAACAGGGGAGAAGGATATGGCTACACCTTC.

Details on this clone: Other DNA sequences from this sample encode an identical CDR3 as well. V and J are TRBV28 and TRBJ1-1; D not resolved. The CDR3 consists of 13 residues. The V gene's germline CDR1 is MDHEN and CDR2 SYDVKM. Trimming took off 5 bases at V and 0 bases at J, with 7 bases between the two ends. CDR3 sequence reads: CASSPGVNTEAFF. The CDR3 nucleotides read TGTGCCAGCAGTCCCGGGGTGAACACTGAAGCTTTCTTT.